The rows below give T cell receptor beta chains drawn from one sample of a study of vaccination and CD4 T cells after COVID-19. No antigen has been identified for these receptors. TCRdb re-called the PCR reads through MiXCR, storing one row per CDR3 protein. The table lists fewer than 30,000 distinct CDR3 sequences, about 40% of them singletons, with approximately 4% in the top ten. The material was CD4+ T cells from blood, cultured in vitro, obtained about 7 months after SARS-CoV-2 vaccination. Every receptor here comes from a human donor who had recovered from COVID-19. Each CDR3 is given with its conserved first and last residue. Fields, in order: V gene, D gene, J gene, clone size, CDR3 DNA, CDR3 protein. A D gene is named only where the DNA matches it firmly. A clone size is listed for some rows: how often the clone was seen (once, few, many), or a class if it is expanded.

TRBV10-3	.	TRBJ2-1	.	TGTGCCATCAGGGGAGCCTACAATGAGCAGTTCTTC	CAIRGAYNEQFF
TRBV7-2	TRBD1	TRBJ2-1	.	TGTGCCAGCAGCTTTAGACAGGGATCCTACAATGAGCAGTTCTTC	CASSFRQGSYNEQFF
TRBV28	.	TRBJ2-6	.	TGTGCCAGCGCCCTCCTCCTGGGTACTGGGGCCAACGTCCTGACTTTC	CASALLLGTGANVLTF
TRBV6-4	.	TRBJ2-7	few	TGTGCCAGCAGACTATCCCTAAACTACGAGCAGTACTTC	CASRLSLNYEQYF
TRBV6-1	TRBD2	TRBJ2-7	few	TGTGCCAGCAGGAAGAGCGGGAGCCCTACCCACTTCTACGAGCAGTACTTC	CASRKSGSPTHFYEQYF
TRBV24-1	TRBD1	TRBJ2-7	.	TGTGCCACCAGTGATGCCACCGGGACAGGGACTTTCGGAGAGCAGTACTTC	CATSDATGTGTFGEQYF
TRBV24-1	.	TRBJ1-2	.	TGTGCCACCAGTGTGGCGGGCGGTGGCTATGGCTACACCTTC	CATSVAGGGYGYTF
TRBV20-1	TRBD2	TRBJ2-7	few	TGCAGTGCTACGGGACTAGCGGGAGTGAGGGAGCAGTACTTC	CSATGLAGVREQYF
TRBV28	.	TRBJ1-6	.	TGTGCCAGCACCACGAGGCGGGGTTCTGCTTCACCCCTCCACTTT	CASTTRRGSASPLHF
TRBV11-2	.	TRBJ2-3	.	TGTGCCAGCAGCTTAAGAGGGGGACTCGGCACAGATACGCAGTATTTT	CASSLRGGLGTDTQYF
TRBV28	.	TRBJ2-3	.	TGTGCCAGCAGTTTTTTGACCGCCTCCCGAGATACGCAGTATTTT	CASSFLTASRDTQYF
TRBV12-3/TRBV12-4	TRBD1	TRBJ2-3	.	TGTGCCAGCTCCCAGGGGGTGGATACGCAGTATTTT	CASSQGVDTQYF
TRBV6-1	TRBD1	TRBJ2-5	.	TGTGCCAGCAGGCCGAGCCCGGGACAGGGGCTGGAGACCCAGTACTTC	CASRPSPGQGLETQYF
TRBV19	.	TRBJ2-7	few	TGTGCCAGTAGTATAGGCGGCCTCGGCAGTACCTACGAGCAGTACTTC	CASSIGGLGSTYEQYF
TRBV6-1	.	TRBJ2-7	few	TGTGCCAGCAGTGATCGTATATTGGGACGGAACTACGAGCAGTACTTC	CASSDRILGRNYEQYF
TRBV25-1	TRBD1	TRBJ2-1	.	TGTGCCAGCAGTGAAACCTTAGGACAGGGGGCTTCCAAGGATGAGCAGTTCTTC	CASSETLGQGASKDEQFF
TRBV5-8	TRBD2	TRBJ2-5	.	TGTGCCAGCAGCTTTCTCGGGACTACCCAAGAGACCCAGTACTTC	CASSFLGTTQETQYF
TRBV28	TRBD2	TRBJ2-7	.	TGTGCCAGCAAAGGCCCGGGACTAGCGGGGTACGAGCAGTACTTC	CASKGPGLAGYEQYF
TRBV20-1	.	TRBJ2-5	.	TGCAGTGTTGCGCAAGAGACCCAGTACTTC	CSVAQETQYF
TRBV6-1	.	TRBJ1-6	.	TGTGCCAGCAGTGTTTTTAATGTTGGCAGGGGAAATTCACCCCTCCACTTT	CASSVFNVGRGNSPLHF
TRBV6-1	.	TRBJ1-2	few	TGTGCCAGCAGTGAATCAGGGGACTATGGCTACACCTTC	CASSESGDYGYTF
TRBV2	.	TRBJ1-6	.	TGTGCCAGCATCCCCCGGGCGAAGGGAGATAATTCACCCCTCCACTTT	CASIPRAKGDNSPLHF
TRBV24-1	.	TRBJ2-1	.	TGTGCCACCAGTGAACGGGGCAATGAGCAGTTCTTC	CATSERGNEQFF
TRBV20-1	TRBD2	TRBJ2-5	few	TGCAGTGCTATTAGCGGGGAGACCCAGTACTTC	CSAISGETQYF
TRBV5-6	.	TRBJ1-2	.	TGTGCCAGCAGCTCCGTCGCGGGACGAGGCTATGGCTACACCTTC	CASSSVAGRGYGYTF
TRBV7-2	TRBD1	TRBJ2-3	.	TGTGCCAGCAGCTTAGTTGGACAGGGGACAGATACGCAGTATTTT	CASSLVGQGTDTQYF
TRBV28	.	TRBJ2-7	once	TGTGCCAGCAGTTTCCGCGTGGGGCTCAACTACGAGCAGTACTTC	CASSFRVGLNYEQYF
TRBV7-6	.	TRBJ2-1	.	TGTGCCAGCAGCGGGGGAACGGTCCTGGGTGAGCAGTTCTTC	CASSGGTVLGEQFF
TRBV27	TRBD1	TRBJ1-2	few	TGTGCCAGCAGTTTAGGGGGACAGACTAACTATGGCTACACCTTC	CASSLGGQTNYGYTF
TRBV20-1	TRBD1	TRBJ1-6	few	TGCAGTGCTAGGGGCGACAGGGATTCACCCCTCCACTTT	CSARGDRDSPLHF
TRBV5-8	.	TRBJ1-1	.	TGTGCCAGCAGCCATAGGGTGGGGTATACTGAAGCTTTCTTT	CASSHRVGYTEAFF
TRBV27	.	TRBJ2-5	.	TGTGCCAGCAGGCGAGGCGGTGGGGGGGAGACCCAGTACTTC	CASRRGGGGETQYF
TRBV6-1	TRBD1	TRBJ1-1	.	TGTGCCAGCCTACGGACAGGGGGAGAGACTGAAGCTTTCTTT	CASLRTGGETEAFF
TRBV11-3	TRBD2	TRBJ2-5	.	TGTGCCAGCAGCTTATCAGCGGGACCAGAATCACAAGAGACCCAGTACTTC	CASSLSAGPESQETQYF
TRBV6-1	.	TRBJ1-2	few	TGTGCCAGCAGGCAGGGCTATGGCTACACCTTC	CASRQGYGYTF
TRBV10-3	TRBD1	TRBJ2-7	.	TGTGCCATCAGTGGGACAGGGCTTCACGAGCAGTACTTC	CAISGTGLHEQYF
TRBV7-8	.	TRBJ1-5	.	TGTGCCAGCAGCGTAGGGGGTTTTCAGCCCCAGCATTTT	CASSVGGFQPQHF
TRBV6-5	.	TRBJ2-7	.	TGTGCCAGCAGTTCGACATCGGGAGACTACGAGCAGTACTTC	CASSSTSGDYEQYF
TRBV28	.	TRBJ1-2	.	TGTGCCAGCAGTACAATCGGTGCAGGACGGGGCCGACAGGCCTCCTATGGCTACACCTTC	CASSTIGAGRGRQASYGYTF
TRBV27	.	TRBJ1-5	few	TGTGCCAGCAGTTTATCAGGGTCAGCACAGCCCCAGCATTTT	CASSLSGSAQPQHF
TRBV5-1	.	TRBJ1-6	.	TGCGCCAGCAGCTTGGAGGGTGGTAATTCACCCCTCCACTTT	CASSLEGGNSPLHF
TRBV20-1	.	TRBJ2-1	.	TGCAGTGCCACGGAATTTAAGAGCCCCAATGAGCAGTTCTTC	CSATEFKSPNEQFF
TRBV24-1	.	TRBJ2-6	.	TGTGCCACCAGTGATTTCAGGTCTGGGGCCAACGTCCTGACTTTC	CATSDFRSGANVLTF
TRBV6-2/TRBV6-3	.	TRBJ2-1	.	TGTGCCAGCAGTGACAAGACAGCGCAGCCTTTGGGTAATGAGCAGTTCTTC	CASSDKTAQPLGNEQFF
TRBV27	TRBD1	TRBJ2-5	.	TGTGCCAGCAGTCCCGGACAGGGGGACGAGACCCAGTACTTC	CASSPGQGDETQYF
TRBV27	.	TRBJ1-6	.	TGTGCCAGCAGTTTCGAGACCCGTACACCCCTCCACTTT	CASSFETRTPLHF
TRBV6-1	.	TRBJ1-5	.	TGTGCCAGCAGCCTCCCAGGAGGCAATCAGCCCCAGCATTTT	CASSLPGGNQPQHF
TRBV6-5	.	TRBJ1-6	.	TGTGCCAGCAGTTACTCGACATCCTGGAGCTATAATTCACCCCTCCACTTT	CASSYSTSWSYNSPLHF
TRBV5-5	TRBD2	TRBJ2-5	.	TGTGCCAGCACCCTACTAGCGGGAGGAGGAGAGACCCAGTACTTC	CASTLLAGGGETQYF
TRBV6-1	TRBD1	TRBJ2-7	.	TGTGCCAGCAGTGAATGGGACAGGGCCGAGCAGTACTTC	CASSEWDRAEQYF
TRBV20-1	TRBD2	TRBJ2-3	few	TGCAGTGCTAGAATGACGGGCGGGAGGGATGTTTATTTT	CSARMTGGRDVYF
TRBV24-1	.	TRBJ2-1	once	TGTGCCACCAGCCAGGACTGGAACAATGAGCAGTTCTTC	CATSQDWNNEQFF
TRBV6-2/TRBV6-3	.	TRBJ2-3	.	TGTGCCAGCAGACCCTCCCTTAGTCGGGGTACGCAGTATTTT	CASRPSLSRGTQYF
TRBV27	TRBD1	TRBJ1-2	.	TGTGCCAGCAGTTTTCAGGGGGGCAAGGGCTACACCTTC	CASSFQGGKGYTF
TRBV20-1	TRBD1	TRBJ2-7	.	TGCAGTGCTCCTCCCCAGACAGGGGACGAGCAGTACTTC	CSAPPQTGDEQYF
TRBV20-1	.	TRBJ2-7	.	TGCAGTGCGTCCGCCGATTCCTACGAGCAGTACTTC	CSASADSYEQYF
TRBV20-1	.	TRBJ2-2	.	TGCAGTGCGCGTCGACAGGAGAACACCGGGGAGCTGTTTTTT	CSARRQENTGELFF